The 10 T cell receptor beta chains presented below share a single source sample, sequenced in a study of CD8 T cells in Susac syndrome. Random hexamers primed reverse transcription of 0.5 to 1 ug RNA. Using its own MiXCR run on the immunoSEQ multiplex PCR reads, TCRdb lists one record per CDR3 protein. The table lists approximately 140,000 distinct CDR3 sequences, 94% of them singletons, with approximately 0.27% in the top ten. Sequencing was carried out using CD8+ T cells from PBMCs. These receptors were collected from a human donor in good health.

The rearrangement uses TRBV20-1 and TRBJ2-1, with TRBD2 identical over 12 bases. Losses at the gene ends were 3 bases for V and 3 bases for J; bases not matched to a gene: 6. This CDR3 region has 16 residues. Germline values: CDR1 DFQATT, CDR2 SNEGSKA (reference sequence). This CDR3 is CSARTSGSGFYNEQFF. CDR3 in DNA: TGCAGTGCTAGGACTAGCGGGAGCGGATTCTACAATGAGCAGTTCTTC.

CDR3 loop: CASSAGTSGRNTQYF. CDR3 coding DNA: TGTGCCAGCAGCGCCGGGACTAGCGGGAGGAATACGCAGTATTTT. J is TRBJ2-3 and V is TRBV7-6, with 15 bases that match TRBD2. The length of the CDR3 is 15 residues. The J segment lost 7 bases and the V segment lost 5 bases, leaving 4 bases of the junction unmatched. Per germline, CDR1 SGHVS and CDR2 FNYEAQ.

J is TRBJ2-1 and V is TRBV9; D unclear. Trimming stripped 0 bases from V and 3 bases from J, with 10 bases between. Germline loops: CDR1 SGDLS, CDR2 YYNGEE. The CDR3 length is 15 residues. The CDR3 DNA sequence: TGTGCCAGCAGCGTAGAAGGCAGTATCTACAATGAGCAGTTCTTC. Translation: CASSVEGSIYNEQFF.

The gene calls are TRBV27 and TRBJ2-7; 11 bases line up with TRBD2. The CDR3 consists of 15 residues. Per germline, CDR1 MNHEY and CDR2 SMNVEV (reference sequence). The V and J ends lost 2 bases and 3 bases, in that order; junction bases with no gene match: 3. In DNA form, the CDR3 reads TGTGCCAGCAGTTTAATGCTAGCGGGAGGCTACGAGCAGTACTTC. This translates into CASSLMLAGGYEQYF.

The chain employs TRBV7-3 and TRBJ2-7; D not certain. Trimming took 6 bases from V and 4 from J, leaving 10 bases between them. The CDR3 loop spans 12 amino acids. Germline assignment: CDR1 SGHTA and CDR2 FQGTGA. Here the CDR3 DNA reads TGTGCCAGCAGATTCCTAGGATACGAGCAGTACTTC. Encoded protein: CASRFLGYEQYF. The whole variable domain, filled in from reference TRBV7-3 and TRBJ2-7, reads GAGVSQTPSNKVTEKGKYVELRCDPISGHTALYWYRQSLGQGPEFLIYFQGTGAADDSGLPNDRFFAVRPEGSVSTLKIQRTERGDSAVYLCASRFLGYEQYFGPGTRLTVT.

The chain has TRBV7-3 and TRBJ2-3; a possible D gene is TRBD1 (6 bases). The CDR3 length is 16 residues. Deletions cut 6 bases from V and 0 bases from J, with 16 bases between. Germline V CDR1 and CDR2: SGHTA, FQGTGA. CDR3 loop: CASSLGQGSSTDTQYF. For the CDR3, the DNA is TGTGCCAGCAGTCTAGGGCAGGGGAGTAGCACAGATACGCAGTATTTT. The whole variable domain, filled in from reference TRBV7-3 and TRBJ2-3, reads GAGVSQTPSNKVTEKGKYVELRCDPISGHTALYWYRQSLGQGPEFLIYFQGTGAADDSGLPNDRFFAVRPEGSVSTLKIQRTERGDSAVYLCASSLGQGSSTDTQYFGPGTRLTVL.

The chain couples TRBV19 to TRBJ2-1; TRBD2 matches 9 bases. In germline, CDR1 is LNHDA, CDR2 SQIVND (reference sequence). This CDR3 comprises 15 residues. Trimming took 9 bases from V and 6 from J; bases not matched to a gene: 12. The CDR3 is CASHSGRGLFNEQFF. The CDR3 DNA sequence: TGTGCCAGCCATAGCGGGAGAGGCCTGTTCAATGAGCAGTTCTTC.

This clonotype was counted a single time. The CDR3 DNA reads as TGCGCCAGCAGCCCGCGGTACAGAGCGAACACCGGGGAGCTGTTTTTT. It yields the protein CASSPRYRANTGELFF. The chain is built from TRBV4-3 and TRBJ2-2; D remains ambiguous. The ends were cut back, 4 bases at V and 0 bases at J, with 12 bases in the middle. The germline V gene encodes CDR1 LGHNA and CDR2 YSLEER. CDR3 size: 16 residues.

The chain joins TRBV5-1 to TRBJ1-3; D unclear. The CDR3 has 13 amino acids. V lost 4 bases and J lost 0, with 5 bases in between. Germline V gene sequence: CDR1 SGHRS, CDR2 YFSETQ. The CDR3 here is CASSKASGNTIYF. The CDR3 DNA reads TGCGCCAGCAGCAAGGCCTCTGGAAACACCATATATTTT.

The chain joins TRBV4-3 to TRBJ2-3; D possibly corresponds to TRBD2 (5 bases). The V gene's germline CDR1 is LGHNA and CDR2 YSLEER. The CDR3 covers 16 residues. Trimming cost V 0 bases and J 2 bases, with 12 bases left between them. CDR3 sequence reads: CASSQELGPNTDTQYF. CDR3 in DNA: TGCGCCAGCAGCCAAGAACTAGGACCGAACACAGATACGCAGTATTTT.